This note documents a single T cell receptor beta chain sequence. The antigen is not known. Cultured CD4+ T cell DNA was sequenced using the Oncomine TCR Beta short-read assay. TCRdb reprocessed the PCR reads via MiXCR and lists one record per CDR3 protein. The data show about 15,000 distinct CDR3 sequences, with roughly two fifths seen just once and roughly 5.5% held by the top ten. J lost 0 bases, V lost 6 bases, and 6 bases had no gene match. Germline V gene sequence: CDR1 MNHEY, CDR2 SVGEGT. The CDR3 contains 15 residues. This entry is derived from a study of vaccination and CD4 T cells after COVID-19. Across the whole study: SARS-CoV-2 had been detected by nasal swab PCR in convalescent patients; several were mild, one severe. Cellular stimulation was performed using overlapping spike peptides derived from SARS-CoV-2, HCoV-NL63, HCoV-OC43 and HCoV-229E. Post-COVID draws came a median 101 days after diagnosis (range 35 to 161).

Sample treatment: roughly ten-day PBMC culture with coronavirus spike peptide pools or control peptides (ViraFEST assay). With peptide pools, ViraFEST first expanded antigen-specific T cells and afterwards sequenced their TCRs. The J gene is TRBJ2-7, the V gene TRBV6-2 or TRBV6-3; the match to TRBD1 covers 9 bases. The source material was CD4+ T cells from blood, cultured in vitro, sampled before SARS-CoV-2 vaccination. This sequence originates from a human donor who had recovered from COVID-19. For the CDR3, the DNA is TGTGCCAGCAGCGCCGGGACAGGGCGCTCCTACGAGCAGTACTTC. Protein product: CASSAGTGRSYEQYF.